One sample yielded the 27 T cell receptor beta chains listed below, sequenced in a study of blood T cell repertoires in COVID-19. TCRdb's table, derived via immunoSEQ multiplex PCR, lists solely in-frame clones and lacks some. The sample includes about 88,000 clones, 75% to 90% of them seen just once. Sequenced sample: peripheral blood. These receptors all come from a male donor with acute or convalescent COVID-19.

This sequence joins TRBV5-4 and TRBJ2-5, with TRBD2 matching over 9 bases. This CDR3 spans 16 amino acids. With V trimmed by 0 bases and J by 3 bases, 6 bases remained unmatched. CDR1 SGHNT and CDR2 YYREEE come from the germline V gene (reference sequence). The CDR3 coding sequence is TGTGCCAGCAGCTTGGCCGGGACTAGCAGGAAAGAGACCCAGTACTTC. This translates into CASSLAGTSRKETQYF.

The CDR3 DNA follows: TGCGCCAGCAGCCCCCGGGACACGGGATTCGGGTACATGAACACTGAAGCTTTCTTT. This translates into CASSPRDTGFGYMNTEAFF. The gene calls are TRBV5-1 and TRBJ1-1, with a possible D match to TRBD1 (6 bases). Trimming cost V 4 bases and J 0 bases, with 25 bases left between them. Germline loops: CDR1 SGHRS, CDR2 YFSETQ. The CDR3 runs 19 residues.

The genes are TRBV5-1 and TRBJ1-1; tentative D call: TRBD1 (6 bases). The CDR3 sequence is 14 residues long. Germline V lookup: CDR1 SGHRS, CDR2 YFSETQ. The V and J ends lost 4 bases and 6 bases respectively, with 16 bases between them. The CDR3 coding sequence is TGCGCCAGCAGCCCGCTTGACAGGCACCCTGAAGCTTTCTTT. Translation: CASSPLDRHPEAFF.

This clone has only one observation. CDR3 sequence reads: CASSLVARAFF. The CDR3 DNA reads TGTGCCAGCAGCCTTGTAGCTAGGGCTTTCTTT. This chain uses TRBV6-5 with TRBJ1-1, with D uncertain. Between the trimmed V and J ends, which lost 6 bases and 11 bases, there was a span of 13 bases. The CDR3 loop spans 11 amino acids. Germline V gene lookup returns CDR1 MNHEY and CDR2 SVGAGI.

The rearrangement links TRBV3-1 (or the pseudogene TRBV3-2) to TRBJ1-3; D ambiguous. Germline assignment: CDR1 LGHDT and CDR2 YNNKEL (reference sequence). The V end lost 4 bases, the J end lost 0 bases, and 7 bases lay between the germline ends. The CDR3 covers 14 residues. CDR3 region: CASSLSGSGNTIYF. As DNA, the CDR3 is TGTGCCAGCAGCCTCAGCGGCTCTGGAAACACCATATATTTT.

V gene TRBV24-1 combines with J gene TRBJ1-2, with TRBD1 identical over 9 bases. Trimming cost V 3 bases and J 4 bases; bases outside gene matches: 5. The germline V gene encodes CDR1 KGHDR and CDR2 SFDVKD. The CDR3 contains 15 residues. CDR3 sequence reads: CATSDPKQGAYGYTF. The CDR3 nucleotides are TGTGCCACCAGTGATCCAAAACAGGGGGCCTATGGCTACACCTTC.

This sequence joins TRBV5-1 and TRBJ1-4, with TRBD1 as a possible D gene (6 bases). Trimming took 1 base from V and 6 from J, leaving 16 bases between them. The CDR3 runs 16 residues. CDR1 and CDR2 (germline): SGHRS, YFSETQ. This CDR3 reads CASSLPGDSFYEKLFF. Here the CDR3 DNA reads TGCGCCAGCAGCTTGCCAGGGGATAGTTTTTATGAAAAACTGTTTTTT.

This clone has a single count. The chain joins TRBV3-1 (or the pseudogene TRBV3-2) to TRBJ1-2, with TRBD1 matching over 7 bases. This CDR3 has 14 residues. With 5 bases clipped from V and 0 bases from J, the junction kept 3 bases outside the gene matches. Germline V lookup: CDR1 LGHDT, CDR2 YNNKEL (reference sequence). CDR3 coding DNA: TGTGCCAGCAGCGCACAGGGGCCTAACTATGGCTACACCTTC. Translating gives CASSAQGPNYGYTF.

This rearrangement joins TRBV5-4 to TRBJ2-7, with D possibly being TRBD1 (5 bases). Germline V CDR1 and CDR2: SGHNT, YYREEE (reference sequence). This CDR3 has 16 amino acids. V was pared by 3 bases and J by 2 bases, with 18 bases between. This CDR3 reads CASSSGVDTLTYEQYF. Written as DNA, the CDR3 is TGTGCCAGCAGCTCTGGAGTGGACACCTTAACCTACGAGCAGTACTTC.

The chain links TRBV5-1 to TRBJ1-4; D is perhaps TRBD1 (6 bases). CDR1 is SGHRS and CDR2 is YFSETQ in the germline V gene. V gave up 0 bases and J gave up 8 bases, with 14 bases separating them. The CDR3 has 15 residues. CDR3 sequence: CASSLVAGGDEKLFF. The CDR3 bases are TGCGCCAGCAGCTTGGTGGCGGGGGGCGACGAAAAACTGTTTTTT.

V gene TRBV7-2 combines with J gene TRBJ1-6, with a tentative D call TRBD1 (6 bases). Trimming removed 2 bases from V and 5 bases from J, with 10 bases in between. CDR1 and CDR2 from the germline V gene are SGHTA and FQGNSA. CDR3 length: 15 amino acids. CDR3 nucleotide sequence: TGTGCCAGCAGCTTACGAGACAGGAATAATTCACCCCTCCACTTT. It specifies CASSLRDRNNSPLHF.

The chain has TRBV11-1 and TRBJ2-3; TRBD2 might be the D (6 bases). The germline V gene has CDR1 SGHAT and CDR2 FQDESV (reference sequence). Trimming took 5 bases from V and 2 from J, leaving 17 bases between them. The CDR3 length is 16 residues. The CDR3 DNA follows: TGTGCCAGCAGCCCCGCGATGGCGGGGCTCACAGATACGCAGTATTTT. This translates into CASSPAMAGLTDTQYF.

The J gene is TRBJ1-4, the V gene TRBV28; TRBD1 is a possible D gene (5 bases). Germline V CDR1 and CDR2: MDHEN, SYDVKM. Trimming removed 5 bases at V and 0 bases at J, with 7 bases between. The CDR3 length is 14 residues. The CDR3 protein is CASSKGPTNEKLFF. Here the CDR3 DNA reads TGTGCCAGCAGTAAGGGGCCAACTAATGAAAAACTGTTTTTT.

The genes are TRBV10-3 and TRBJ1-6; tentative D call: TRBD1 (5 bases). Germline V CDR1 and CDR2: ENHRY, SYGVKD. There are 15 residues in the CDR3. V dropped 4 bases and J dropped 4 bases, with 11 bases sitting between them. The CDR3 DNA sequence: TGTGCCATCAGTGGGGTGGACATATATAATTCACCCCTCCACTTT. It translates to CAISGVDIYNSPLHF.

V usage is TRBV6-5 and J usage is TRBJ1-2; D gene uncertain. CDR3 length equals 15 residues. V was trimmed by 0 bases and J by 5 bases, leaving 13 bases between them. Germline CDR1 MNHEY, CDR2 SVGAGI. CDR3 DNA sequence: TGTGCCAGCAGTTACTCGAACGCCGCGGGGTATGGCTACACCTTC. It specifies CASSYSNAAGYGYTF.

Only one count was recorded for this clone. J is TRBJ1-1 and V is TRBV29-1; D remains unclear. The length of the CDR3 is 13 residues. V lost 4 bases and J lost 0, with 9 bases in between. The germline V gene has CDR1 SQVTM and CDR2 ANQGSEA. This CDR3 is CSVGLFLNTEAFF. In DNA form, the CDR3 reads TGCAGCGTTGGGCTTTTTCTGAACACTGAAGCTTTCTTT. Full variable domain (rest looked up from reference TRBV29-1 and TRBJ1-1): SAVISQKPSRDICQRGTSLTIQCQVDSQVTMMFWYRQQPGQSLTLIATANQGSEATYESGFVIDKFPISRPNLTFSTLTVSNMSPEDSSIYLCSVGLFLNTEAFFGQGTRLTVV.

The chain combines TRBV6-5 with TRBJ1-2; D is possibly TRBD1 (6 bases). The CDR3 runs to 14 residues. V was trimmed by 5 bases and J by 4 bases, leaving 14 bases between them. Germline V gene lookup returns CDR1 MNHEY and CDR2 SVGAGI. The CDR3 coding sequence is TGTGCCAGCAGTAAGCGCCGGGACACCTATGGCTACACCTTC. Protein: CASSKRRDTYGYTF.

Only one count was recorded for this clone. J is TRBJ1-5 and V is TRBV6-6; 7 nucleotides agree with TRBD1. The V gene's germline CDR1 is MNHNY and CDR2 SVGAGI (reference sequence). With V trimmed by 5 bases and J by 0 bases, 10 bases remained unmatched. CDR3 length: 17 residues. The DNA of the CDR3 is TGTGCCAGCAGTCACCGGTTGGGACAGAATAGCAATCAGCCCCAGCATTTT. It translates to CASSHRLGQNSNQPQHF.

This sequence joins TRBV19 and TRBJ1-2; the match to TRBD1 covers 7 bases. The length of the CDR3 is 15 residues. Germline loops: CDR1 LNHDA, CDR2 SQIVND (reference sequence). Trimming took 5 bases from V and 3 from J; bases not matched to a gene: 9. CDR3 sequence (DNA): TGTGCCAGTAGTCCCTTACGGGACAGCCACTATGGCTACACCTTC. Translation: CASSPLRDSHYGYTF. The full variable domain, in which reference TRBV19 and TRBJ1-2 provide the parts outside the CDR3, is DGGITQSPKYLFRKEGQNVTLSCEQNLNHDAMYWYRQDPGQGLRLIYYSQIVNDFQKGDIAEGYSVSREKKESFPLTVTSAQKNPTAFYLCASSPLRDSHYGYTFGSGTRLTVV.

This sequence joins TRBV6-5 and TRBJ2-7, with 10 bases matching TRBD1. This CDR3 contains 15 residues. Germline lookup yields CDR1 MNHEY and CDR2 SVGAGI. Trimming removed 8 bases from V and 6 bases from J; junction bases left unmatched: 13. The CDR3 nucleotides read TGTGCCAGCGCAAGGGGGGGACAGGGGCAGTTCGAGCAGTACTTC. Amino acids: CASARGGQGQFEQYF.

J is TRBJ2-5 and V is TRBV6-6; the match to TRBD1 covers 7 bases. The CDR3 consists of 14 residues. Germline V gene data show CDR1 as MNHNY and CDR2 as SVGAGI (reference sequence). The V gene end was trimmed by 2 bases and the J gene end by 4 bases; junction bases not matched to a gene: 4. The CDR3 loop is CASSYDRVRETQYF. CDR3 bases: TGTGCCAGCAGTTACGACAGGGTCAGAGAGACCCAGTACTTC.

J is TRBJ2-4 and V is TRBV4-1; 8 bases are a match to TRBD2. Germline CDR1 is MGHRA and CDR2 is YSYEKL. The CDR3 spans 16 residues. V was clipped by 4 bases and J by 5 bases; unmatched bases: 10. In DNA form, the CDR3 reads TGCGCCAGCAGCCTTCCCCCGCGGGGGGACCAAAACATTCAGTACTTC. This codes for CASSLPPRGDQNIQYF.

The chain combines TRBV19 with TRBJ2-5; 12 positions match TRBD1. Looked up from germline, CDR1 is LNHDA and CDR2 is SQIVND (reference sequence). J lost 5 bases, V lost 10 bases, and 5 bases had no gene match. The CDR3 has 13 amino acids. CDR3 nucleotide sequence: TGTGCCACCCGGGACAGGGGGCTGGAGACCCAGTACTTC. Translation gives CATRDRGLETQYF.

The genes are TRBV15 and TRBJ2-1, with a possible D match to TRBD1 (6 bases). V was trimmed by 8 bases and J by 4 bases, leaving 18 bases between them. The length of the CDR3 is 15 residues. Germline V gene data show CDR1 as LNHNV and CDR2 as YYDKDF (reference sequence). The chain's CDR3 is CATANDRTSYNEQFF. In DNA, the CDR3 is TGTGCCACCGCAAACGACAGGACCTCTTACAATGAGCAGTTCTTC.

Comments on this clone: The identical CDR3 is also encoded by other nucleotide sequences in the sample. The chain recombines TRBV30 with TRBJ1-1; D unclear. CDR3 size: 13 residues. The germline V gene has CDR1 GTSNPN and CDR2 SVGIG (reference sequence). Trimming took off 0 bases at V and 1 base at J, with 6 bases between the two ends. CDR3 coding DNA: TGTGCCTGGAGTGTAGGGAGGAACACTGAAGCTTTCTTT. Protein sequence: CAWSVGRNTEAFF.

The CDR3 loop is CACFSGTGSYEQYF. Written as DNA, the CDR3 is TGTGCCTGCTTTTCCGGGACAGGCTCCTACGAGCAGTACTTC. V is TRBV30 and J is TRBJ2-7; 8 bases are shared with TRBD1. Germline CDR1 is GTSNPN and CDR2 is SVGIG (reference sequence). The CDR3 loop spans 14 amino acids. V gave up 6 bases and J gave up 0 bases; unmatched junction bases: 7.

This chain uses TRBV7-9 with TRBJ2-2; no reliable D call. The V and J ends lost 1 base and 7 bases respectively, with 7 bases between them. The CDR3 runs 13 residues. Germline lookup yields CDR1 SEHNR and CDR2 FQNEAQ (reference sequence). In DNA form, the CDR3 reads TGTGCCAGCAGCTTAGGCGATAGCGGGGAGCTGTTTTTT. Protein: CASSLGDSGELFF.